This T cell receptor (beta chain) was observed in a study of blood T cell repertoires in COVID-19. The CDR3 extends over 13 amino acids. The ends lost 7 bases at V and 7 bases at J; junction bases unmatched: 9. Germline CDR1 and CDR2: MNHNY and SVGAGI (reference sequence). The authors' processing: From reference gene primer amplification, estimates of nucleated cell counts were derived. The repertoire was sequenced with immunoSEQ multiplex PCR; TCRdb's copy has only in-frame clones and lacks some. The DNA was the basis for D and trimming; V, J and clone size are from that table. The sample lists about 140,000 clones, more than 75% seen once, with 5% to 6% in the top ten.

The sample comprised peripheral blood. The TCR originated in a human donor in a cohort sampled during active COVID-19. This chain uses TRBV6-6 with TRBJ1-1; 7 nucleotides match TRBD1. The CDR3 DNA sequence: TGTGCCAGCATTCAACAGGGGAGAGGTGAAGCTTTCTTT. Its protein product is CASIQQGRGEAFF.